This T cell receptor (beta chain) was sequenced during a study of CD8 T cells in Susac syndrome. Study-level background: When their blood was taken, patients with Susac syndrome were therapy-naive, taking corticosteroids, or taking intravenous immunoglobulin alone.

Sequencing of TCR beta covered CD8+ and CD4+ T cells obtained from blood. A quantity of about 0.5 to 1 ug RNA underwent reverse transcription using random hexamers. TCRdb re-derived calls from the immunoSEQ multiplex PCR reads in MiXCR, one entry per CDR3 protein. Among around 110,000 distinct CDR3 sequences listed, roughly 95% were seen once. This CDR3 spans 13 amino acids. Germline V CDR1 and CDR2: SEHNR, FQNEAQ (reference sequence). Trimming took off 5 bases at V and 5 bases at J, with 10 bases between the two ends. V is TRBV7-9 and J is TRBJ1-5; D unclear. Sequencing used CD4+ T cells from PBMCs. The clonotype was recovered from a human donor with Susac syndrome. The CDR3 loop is CASSPRRDQPQHF. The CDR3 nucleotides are TGTGCCAGCAGCCCCAGGCGGGATCAGCCCCAGCATTTT.